Reported below is one T cell receptor beta chain. Its antigen is not identified. The PCR ran on 60 Vbeta and 13 Jbeta primers. Data came from immunoSEQ multiplex PCR; TCRdb stores just in-frame clones and leaves some out. The table has about 110,000 clones, more than 65% seen once. The CDR3 contains 16 residues. V shed 0 bases, J shed 4 bases, and the junction held 8 bases outside the gene matches. Germline V gene lookup returns CDR1 SGHDT and CDR2 YYEEEE. These data originate in a study of cytomegalovirus exposure and HLA in healthy donors. The study, taken as a whole, reports: The majority of CMV-associated TCR beta chains were reported as apparently HLA-restricted in a later analysis. Association with HLA alleles at 0.05 false discovery rate was found for 15,000 to 20,000 TCR beta sequences in a later analysis.

This sequence originates from a boy younger than 18 in good health and CMV-seronegative. V is TRBV5-6 and J is TRBJ2-7; 9 nucleotides match TRBD2. Sequencing was carried out using PBMCs. As DNA, the CDR3 is TGTGCCAGCAGCTTGGCGCGGGAGGGCCGGTGGTACGAGCAGTACTTC. Its translation: CASSLAREGRWYEQYF.